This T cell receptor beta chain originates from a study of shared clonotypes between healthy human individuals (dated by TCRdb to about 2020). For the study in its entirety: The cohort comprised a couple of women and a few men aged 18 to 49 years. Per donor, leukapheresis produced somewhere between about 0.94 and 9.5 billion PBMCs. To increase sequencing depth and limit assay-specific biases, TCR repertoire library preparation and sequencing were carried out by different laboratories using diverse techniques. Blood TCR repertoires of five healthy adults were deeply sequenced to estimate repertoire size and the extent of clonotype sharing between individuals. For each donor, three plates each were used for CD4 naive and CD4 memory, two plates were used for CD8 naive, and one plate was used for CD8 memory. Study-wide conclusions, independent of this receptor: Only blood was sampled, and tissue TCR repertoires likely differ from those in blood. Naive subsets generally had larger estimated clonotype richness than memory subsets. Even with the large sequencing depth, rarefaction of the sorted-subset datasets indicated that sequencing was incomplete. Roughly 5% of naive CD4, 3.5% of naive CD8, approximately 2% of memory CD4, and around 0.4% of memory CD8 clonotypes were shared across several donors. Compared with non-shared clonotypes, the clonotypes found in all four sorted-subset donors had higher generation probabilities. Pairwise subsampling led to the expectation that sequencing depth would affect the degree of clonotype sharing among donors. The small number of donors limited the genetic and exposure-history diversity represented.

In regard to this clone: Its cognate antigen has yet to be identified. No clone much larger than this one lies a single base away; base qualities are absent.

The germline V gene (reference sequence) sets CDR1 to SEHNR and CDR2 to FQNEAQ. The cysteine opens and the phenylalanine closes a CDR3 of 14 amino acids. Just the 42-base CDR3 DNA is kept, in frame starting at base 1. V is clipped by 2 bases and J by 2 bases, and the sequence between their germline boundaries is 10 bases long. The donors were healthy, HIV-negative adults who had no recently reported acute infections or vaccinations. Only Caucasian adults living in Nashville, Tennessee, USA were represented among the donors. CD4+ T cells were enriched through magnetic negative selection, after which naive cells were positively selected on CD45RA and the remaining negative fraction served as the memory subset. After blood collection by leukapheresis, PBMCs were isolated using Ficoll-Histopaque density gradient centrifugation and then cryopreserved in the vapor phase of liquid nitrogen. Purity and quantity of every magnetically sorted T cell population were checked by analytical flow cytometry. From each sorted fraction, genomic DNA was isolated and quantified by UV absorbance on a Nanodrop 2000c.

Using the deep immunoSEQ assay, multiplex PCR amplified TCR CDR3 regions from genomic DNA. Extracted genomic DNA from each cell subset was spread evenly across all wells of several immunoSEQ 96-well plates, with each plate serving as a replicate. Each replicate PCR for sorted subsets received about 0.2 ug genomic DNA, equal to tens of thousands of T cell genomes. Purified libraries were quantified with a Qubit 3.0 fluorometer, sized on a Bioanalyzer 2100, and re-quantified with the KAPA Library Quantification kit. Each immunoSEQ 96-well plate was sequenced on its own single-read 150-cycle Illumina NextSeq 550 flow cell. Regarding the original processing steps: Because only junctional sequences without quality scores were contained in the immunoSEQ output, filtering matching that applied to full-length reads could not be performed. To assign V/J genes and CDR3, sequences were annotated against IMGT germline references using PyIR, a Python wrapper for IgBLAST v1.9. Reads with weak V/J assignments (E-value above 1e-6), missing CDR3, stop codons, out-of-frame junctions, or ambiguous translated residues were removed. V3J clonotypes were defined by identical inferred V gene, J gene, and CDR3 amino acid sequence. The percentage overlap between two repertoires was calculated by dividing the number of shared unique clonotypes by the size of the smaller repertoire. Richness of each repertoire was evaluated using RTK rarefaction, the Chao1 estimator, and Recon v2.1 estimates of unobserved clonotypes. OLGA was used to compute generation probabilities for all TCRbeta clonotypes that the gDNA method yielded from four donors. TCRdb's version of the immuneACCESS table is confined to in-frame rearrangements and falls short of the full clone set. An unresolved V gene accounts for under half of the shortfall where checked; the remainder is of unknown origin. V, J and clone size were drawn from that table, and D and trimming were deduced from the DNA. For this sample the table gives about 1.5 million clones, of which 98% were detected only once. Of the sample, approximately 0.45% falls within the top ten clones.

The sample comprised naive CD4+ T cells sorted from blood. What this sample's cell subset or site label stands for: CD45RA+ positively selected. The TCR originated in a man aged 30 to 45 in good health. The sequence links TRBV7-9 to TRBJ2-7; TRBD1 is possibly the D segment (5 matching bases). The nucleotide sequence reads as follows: TGTGCCAGCAGCTTAACAGGACAAACCTACGAGCAGTACTTC. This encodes CASSLTGQTYEQYF.